What follows are 5 T cell receptor beta chains derived from one specimen sequenced in a study of metastatic and nonmetastatic thyroid tumors. The entire patient cohort was treatment-naive prior to thyroid surgery. TCRdb called clones again from the PCR reads with MiXCR. The sample consists of about 25,000 clones, 10% to 15% of them appearing once. The sample consisted of blood. The receptors come from a female donor with papillary thyroid cancer or a benign thyroid nodule (not recorded which). Some clones in this sample may be carry-over from other donors' samples.

This clone was seen only a few times. This CDR3 fails to terminate in the conserved phenylalanine or tryptophan, so it likely reflects a read error. The chain's CDR3 is CASSWTGNYGYTS. In DNA, the CDR3 is TGTGCCAGCAGCTGGACAGGGAACTATGGCTACACCTCC. The chain employs TRBV12-3 or TRBV12-4 and TRBJ1-2; 8 bases map to TRBD1. The CDR3 covers 13 residues. Germline trimming cut 6 bases from V and 2 bases from J; bases unmatched to any gene: 2.

Note on this clone: A read error may produce the germline difference seen at one junction end. The chain recombines TRBV6-1 with TRBJ1-2; D not resolved. Germline V CDR1 and CDR2: MNHNS, SASEGT. The CDR3 is 14 residues long. CDR3 nucleotide sequence: TGTGCCAGCAGTGAACGTCAAGCTAACAATGGCTACAACTTC. It codes for CASSERQANNGYNF.

This clone was seen at least ten times. The chain employs TRBV7-3 and TRBJ2-3, with no clear D. Trimming stripped 0 bases from V and 1 base from J, with 8 bases between. The CDR3 runs 15 residues. Germline lookup yields CDR1 SGHTA and CDR2 FQGTGA. The CDR3 protein is CASSLTPFGTDTQYF. The CDR3 coding sequence is TGTGCCAGCAGCTTAACGCCATTCGGCACAGATACGCAGTATTTT. Together with reference TRBV7-3 and TRBJ2-3, the CDR3 gives the full variable domain: GAGVSQTPSNKVTEKGKYVELRCDPISGHTALYWYRQSLGQGPEFLIYFQGTGAADDSGLPNDRFFAVRPEGSVSTLKIQRTERGDSAVYLCASSLTPFGTDTQYFGPGTRLTVL.

The chain links TRBV3-1 to TRBJ2-7; D remains ambiguous. Trimming pared 8 bases from V and 3 bases from J, leaving 5 bases between. The CDR3 totals 10 residues. The V gene's germline CDR1 is LGHDT and CDR2 YNNKEL (reference sequence). The CDR3 coding sequence is TGTGCCAGCGGGGTCTACGAGCAGTACTTC. As protein: CASGVYEQYF.

A single count supports this clone. The junction shows a germline mismatch at one end, possibly a read error. The J gene is TRBJ2-1, the V gene TRBV15; TRBD2 aligns across 9 bases. This CDR3 spans 16 amino acids. Germline values: CDR1 LNHNV, CDR2 YYDKDF (reference sequence). The CDR3 is CANSGRMAGDYNVQFF. DNA of the CDR3: TGTGCCAACAGCGGGAGGATGGCAGGAGACTACAATGTGCAGTTCTTC.